One TCR beta chain is described in this entry. Its cognate antigen is unknown. V lost 5 bases and J 6 bases, leaving 17 bases between the germline ends. Germline V gives CDR1 SGHAT, CDR2 FQDESV (reference sequence). The CDR3 sequence is 15 residues long. Profiles of TCR beta VDJ and CDR3 were generated from a genomic DNA template. MiXCR was run by TCRdb on the reads, yielding one entry per CDR3 protein. The sample lists approximately 130,000 distinct CDR3 sequences; 40% were seen once. These data are taken from a study of CD8+CD57+ T cells in acquired aplastic anemia. At the level of the study: The average for DNA from sorted CD4+ and CD8+ cells was around 3.5 ug.

Selection for sequencing was limited to patients who had shown CD8+CD57+ cell expansion by flow cytometry. Patients were untreated when blood was sampled. Whole-study findings and limits: Patients were compared with controls for CD8+ Simpson's diversity, and no significant difference emerged. Patients and controls turned out to have roughly 29 CD8+ CDR3 sequences in common.

The sample consisted of sorted CD4+, CD8+, or CD8+CD57+ T cells (not recorded which) from PBMCs. J is TRBJ2-1 and V is TRBV11-1, with D perhaps TRBD1 or TRBD2 (5 bases each). This receptor was obtained from a human donor with aplastic anemia. CDR3 nucleotides: TGTGCCAGCAGCGCTCCGGGACGGGAAATCAATGAGCAGTTCTTC. Its protein product is CASSAPGREINEQFF.